This T cell receptor beta chain was observed in a study of T-cell memory formation after mild COVID-19. In the study overall: Clusters of TCRs were largely donor specific.

The CDR3 has 17 amino acids. Germline CDR1 and CDR2: LGHDT and YNNKEL (reference sequence). The V end was cut by 5 bases, the J end by 0 bases, with 19 bases between. This clonotype has more than one count but fewer than ten. The antigen remains undetermined. The study, taken as a whole, reports: Some clones that responded turned up in pre-infection memory, which suggests that cross-reactive memory joined in.

5'RACE, which relied on constant-segment primers, yielded TCR alpha and TCR beta cDNA libraries carrying sample barcodes and UMIs. TCRdb recomputed calls from the 5' RACE reads with MiXCR, one row per CDR3 protein. The sample yields some 300,000 distinct CDR3 sequences, more than 20% seen once. The chain has TRBV3-1 and TRBJ1-1; unclear D gene. The TCR sequence derives from a man aged 18-30 years who had mild COVID-19 (a few samples of this study predate the infection). Cell type and time point are not known. The sequenced material came from PBMCs or a T cell subset sorted from them (not recorded which). The CDR3 sequence is CASSSYWGTELNTEAFF. The CDR3 DNA sequence: TGTGCCAGCAGCTCCTATTGGGGAACAGAACTGAACACTGAAGCTTTCTTT.